The 24 T cell receptor beta chains presented below share a single source sample, sequenced in a study of blood T cells in healthy people across ages. The use of a sample-barcoded 5' primer and a J-beta primer mix characterized a second PCR of about 7 to 12 cycles. MiXCR was run by TCRdb on the 5' RACE reads, yielding one entry per CDR3 protein. Found here are 920,000 or so distinct CDR3 sequences, over 35% of them singletons; the top ten hold under 20%. Sequenced input: blood. The receptors here all came from a woman aged 55 to 70 in good health.

The chain is built from TRBV9 and TRBJ2-2; no clear D gene. The V end lost 0 bases, the J end lost 6 bases, and 9 bases lay between the germline ends. CDR1 SGDLS and CDR2 YYNGEE come from the germline V gene. The CDR3 totals 14 residues. CDR3 loop: CASSVEGNPGELFF. In DNA, the CDR3 is TGTGCCAGCAGCGTAGAGGGTAATCCCGGGGAGCTGTTTTTT.

V gene TRBV4-1 combines with J gene TRBJ2-2; maybe TRBD1 (6 bases). V shed 3 bases and J shed 5 bases, with 10 bases lying between them. The germline CDR1 and CDR2 sequences are MGHRA and YSYEKL. This CDR3 is built from 14 residues. The CDR3 sequence is CASSHAGDTGELFF. For the CDR3, the DNA is TGCGCCAGCAGCCATGCAGGGGATACCGGGGAGCTGTTTTTT.

This clonotype was found once. CDR3 sequence reads: CASRQGPVVAGELFF. The DNA for the CDR3 is TGTGCCAGCAGGCAGGGGCCCGTGGTCGCCGGGGAGCTGTTTTTT. The rearrangement uses TRBV27 and TRBJ2-2, with D tentatively TRBD1 (6 bases). Trimming took off 6 bases at V and 6 bases at J, with 17 bases between the two ends. The CDR3 loop spans 15 amino acids. The germline CDR1 and CDR2 sequences are MNHEY and SMNVEV (reference sequence).

The rearrangement joins TRBV7-2 to TRBJ1-6; 10 bases fit TRBD1. Germline trimming cut 5 bases from V and 5 bases from J; bases unmatched to any gene: 3. The CDR3 loop spans 15 amino acids. Germline loops: CDR1 SGHTA, CDR2 FQGNSA. CDR3 amino acids: CASSAGQGDNSPLHF. The DNA of the CDR3 is TGTGCCAGCAGCGCAGGACAGGGGGATAATTCACCCCTCCACTTT.

The J gene is TRBJ2-7, the V gene TRBV9; 9 nucleotides match TRBD2. The CDR3 is made up of 17 amino acids. In germline, CDR1 is SGDLS, CDR2 YYNGEE. V trimming: 0 bases; J trimming: 7 bases; junction bases outside the gene matches: 14. CDR3 region: CASSVEVAGDSNNEQYF. Written as DNA, the CDR3 is TGTGCCAGCAGCGTAGAGGTAGCGGGAGACTCTAACAATGAGCAGTACTTC. The full variable domain, rest sourced from reference TRBV9 and TRBJ2-7, is DSGVTQTPKHLITATGQRVTLRCSPRSGDLSVYWYQQSLDQGLQFLIQYYNGEERAKGNILERFSAQQFPDLHSELNLSSLELGDSALYFCASSVEVAGDSNNEQYFGPGTRLTVT.

This clonotype was observed a handful of times. The gene calls are TRBV4-1 and TRBJ2-7; D is undetermined. There are 12 residues in the CDR3. Between the trimmed V and J ends, which lost 0 bases and 5 bases, there was a span of 5 bases. Germline V gives CDR1 MGHRA, CDR2 YSYEKL. The CDR3 loop is CASSQDWNEQYF. CDR3 in DNA: TGCGCCAGCAGCCAAGATTGGAACGAGCAGTACTTC.

The J gene is TRBJ2-5, the V gene TRBV7-6, with TRBD1 as a possible D gene (6 bases). The J call could be wrong; TRBJ2-7 is a better fit for the DNA end. This CDR3 spans 16 amino acids. Germline V gene data show CDR1 as SGHVS and CDR2 as FNYEAQ. The CDR3 protein is CASSFFVRTDLGEQYF. DNA for the CDR3: TGTGCCAGCAGCTTTTTCGTTCGGACAGACCTCGGCGAGCAGTACTTC.

This clonotype occurred many times. The genes are TRBV20-1 and TRBJ2-1; D is unresolved. CDR3 length: 12 residues. V lost 2 bases and J lost 10, with 12 bases in between. Germline V gives CDR1 DFQATT, CDR2 SNEGSKA (reference sequence). The CDR3 DNA reads as TGCAGTGCTAGACTCCAAACCCACGAGCAGTTCTTC. Translating gives CSARLQTHEQFF.

The rearrangement links TRBV7-3 to TRBJ1-1; no firm D call. V shed 1 base and J shed 8 bases, with 11 bases lying between them. CDR1 is SGHTA and CDR2 is FQGTGA in the germline V gene. CDR3 length: 13 residues. In DNA form, the CDR3 reads TGTGCCAGCAGCTTAAGGTCGGCAGAAGAAGCTTTCTTT. Protein: CASSLRSAEEAFF. Combining the CDR3 with reference TRBV7-3 and TRBJ1-1 gives the whole variable domain GAGVSQTPSNKVTEKGKYVELRCDPISGHTALYWYRQSLGQGPEFLIYFQGTGAADDSGLPNDRFFAVRPEGSVSTLKIQRTERGDSAVYLCASSLRSAEEAFFGQGTRLTVV.

This clonotype was seen a few times. The chain couples TRBV5-1 to TRBJ2-5, with D uncertain. Germline CDR1 SGHRS, CDR2 YFSETQ. This CDR3 has 16 residues. V was clipped by 4 bases and J by 5 bases, with 21 bases between them. The chain's CDR3 is CASSPDRARASETQYF. The CDR3 DNA follows: TGCGCCAGCAGCCCCGATAGGGCCCGAGCGTCGGAGACCCAGTACTTC.

The chain joins TRBV12-3 or TRBV12-4 to TRBJ2-7, with a weak D call TRBD2 (6 bases). This CDR3 is 14 amino acids long. The V end was cut by 6 bases, the J end by 4 bases, with 16 bases between. CDR3 sequence (DNA): TGTGCCAGCAGGGAGGGCGGGACTGGGTACGAGCAGTACTTC. This codes for CASREGGTGYEQYF.

This sequence joins TRBV7-9 and TRBJ2-1; D might be TRBD1 (6 bases). V was cut by 5 bases and J by 10 bases, with 12 bases left in between. CDR1 and CDR2 (germline): SEHNR, FQNEAQ (reference sequence). The CDR3 spans 12 residues. In DNA, the CDR3 is TGTGCCAGCAGCGAAGGGACACCCGAGCAGTTCTTC. This sequence encodes CASSEGTPEQFF.

The V gene is TRBV12-3 or TRBV12-4, the J gene TRBJ1-5; 11 bases fit TRBD1. The trim removed 6 bases at V and 6 bases at J, leaving 4 bases unmatched. This CDR3 region has 14 residues. The DNA for the CDR3 is TGTGCCAGCAGGCGGACAGGGGGCACTCAGCCCCAGCATTTT. This translates into CASRRTGGTQPQHF.

This clonotype was seen more than once but under ten times. The rearrangement links TRBV7-2 to TRBJ2-7; no firm D call. Trimming took off 6 bases at V and 1 base at J, with 10 bases between the two ends. The CDR3 runs 13 residues. In germline, CDR1 is SGHTA, CDR2 FQGNSA. CDR3 sequence: CASRVDGSYEQYF. For the CDR3, the DNA is TGTGCCAGCAGAGTAGACGGATCCTACGAGCAGTACTTC.

As DNA, the CDR3 is TGTGCCAGCAGCCAAGGACAGAGCACAGATACGCAGTATTTT. Residues: CASSQGQSTDTQYF. The rearrangement links TRBV3-1 to TRBJ2-3, with a weak D call TRBD1 (5 bases). Trimming removed 1 base from V and 0 bases from J, with 5 bases in between. This CDR3 has 14 amino acids. CDR1 and CDR2 from the germline V gene are LGHDT and YNNKEL (reference sequence).

This chain connects TRBV6-5 to TRBJ2-4; no clear D gene. Germline assignment: CDR1 MNHEY and CDR2 SVGAGI. This CDR3 has 13 amino acids. Trimming stripped 2 bases from V and 8 bases from J, with 10 bases between. Written as DNA, the CDR3 is TGTGCCAGCAGTTACGACCCGCAAGACATTCAGTACTTC. It yields the protein CASSYDPQDIQYF.

This clonotype occurred a few times. The CDR3 coding sequence is TGTGCCAGCAGCTTACCGGGCCTCGGGGAACTGTTTTTT. As protein: CASSLPGLGELFF. This rearrangement joins TRBV11-1 to TRBJ1-4; no clear D. V was cut by 2 bases and J by 12 bases, with 13 bases left in between. Germline values: CDR1 SGHAT, CDR2 FQDESV (reference sequence). CDR3 size: 13 residues.

This sequence joins TRBV7-6 and TRBJ1-5; no firm D call. Germline V CDR1 and CDR2: SGHVS, FNYEAQ. V was trimmed by 5 bases and J by 3 bases, leaving 11 bases between them. The CDR3 spans 14 residues. The CDR3 is CASSPGGYNQPQHF. The CDR3, as DNA: TGTGCCAGCAGCCCCGGCGGATACAATCAGCCCCAGCATTTT.

Note on this clonotype: It may be a read error: a sequence one base away is much more abundant. V gene TRBV20-1 combines with J gene TRBJ2-5, with D possibly TRBD2 on 6 matching bases. Between the trimmed V and J ends, which lost 6 bases and 1 base, there was a span of 18 bases. In germline, CDR1 is DFQATT, CDR2 SNEGSKA (reference sequence). The CDR3 sequence is 15 residues long. CDR3: CSATASVKSQETQYF. CDR3 nucleotides: TGCAGTGCGACGGCTAGCGTGAAAAGCCAAGAGACCCAGTACTTC.

V usage is TRBV29-1 and J usage is TRBJ2-5; TRBD2 matches at 7 bases. The CDR3 totals 13 residues. The J segment lost 1 base and the V segment lost 8 bases, leaving 7 bases of the junction unmatched. Germline V CDR1 and CDR2: SQVTM, ANQGSEA. CDR3 bases: TGCAGCCTTCGGGGGGTTATCCAAGAGACCCAGTACTTC. Encoded protein: CSLRGVIQETQYF. Full variable domain (missing parts from reference TRBV29-1 and TRBJ2-5): SAVISQKPSRDICQRGTSLTIQCQVDSQVTMMFWYRQQPGQSLTLIATANQGSEATYESGFVIDKFPISRPNLTFSTLTVSNMSPEDSSIYLCSLRGVIQETQYFGPGTRLLVL.

This chain uses TRBV28 with TRBJ2-3; 7 nucleotides align to TRBD2. This CDR3 region has 12 residues. Germline V gene sequence: CDR1 MDHEN, CDR2 SYDVKM. J lost 10 bases, V lost 3 bases, and 4 bases had no gene match. CDR3 in amino acids: CASSFPREAQYF. The CDR3 DNA reads TGTGCCAGCAGTTTTCCCCGGGAGGCGCAGTATTTT. The full variable domain, rest sourced from reference TRBV28 and TRBJ2-3, is DVKVTQSSRYLVKRTGEKVFLECVQDMDHENMFWYRQDPGLGLRLIYFSYDVKMKEKGDIPEGYSVSREKKERFSLILESASTNQTSMYLCASSFPREAQYFGPGTRLTVL.

The chain links TRBV3-1 to TRBJ2-5; 10 nucleotides match TRBD1. J was trimmed by 5 bases and V by 3 bases; bases with no gene match: 3. Germline CDR1 is LGHDT and CDR2 is YNNKEL (reference sequence). The CDR3 extends over 14 amino acids. The CDR3 loop is CASSHRTGGETQYF. As DNA, the CDR3 is TGTGCCAGCAGCCATAGGACAGGGGGGGAGACCCAGTACTTC.

The rearrangement links TRBV25-1 to TRBJ2-1, with D unclear. The J call is doubtful: the DNA matches TRBJ2-7 better. This CDR3 is 16 amino acids long. CDR1 and CDR2 (germline): MGHDK, SYGVNS. CDR3 protein: CASSSTRRSSYNEQYF. The CDR3 nucleotides read TGTGCCAGCAGTAGCACAAGACGGAGCTCCTACAATGAGCAGTACTTC.

This clonotype was detected a few times. V usage is TRBV9 and J usage is TRBJ2-7; TRBD1 matches 8 bases. The V gene end was trimmed by 3 bases and the J gene end by 5 bases; junction bases not matched to a gene: 10. The germline V gene has CDR1 SGDLS and CDR2 YYNGEE. CDR3 length: 15 residues. The CDR3 DNA reads TGTGCCAGCAGCGCCGACAGGGGCCTTTTGGACGAGCAGTACTTC. Encoded protein: CASSADRGLLDEQYF.